Listed below are T cell receptor beta chains from one sample, sequenced in a study of molecular identifiers for immune sequencing clone quantification. TCRdb processed the PCR reads anew with MiXCR; each CDR3 protein has one entry. The table has 300,000 to 350,000 distinct CDR3 sequences, roughly a fifth seen once. The specimen was naive CD8+ T cells from blood, with Jurkat cell RNA spiked in. The receptors stem from a human donor in good health. Some libraries in this study had Jurkat cell RNA spiked in. Both conserved end residues are part of each CDR3.

V	J	CDR3
TRBV20-1	TRBJ2-7	CSARELAGRDYEQYF
TRBV19	TRBJ2-7	CASSTSTGAPYEQYF
TRBV7-9	TRBJ1-1	CASSPLTGANTEAFF
TRBV13	TRBJ1-1	CASSPFGQGVEDAFF
TRBV4-1	TRBJ2-2	CASSLLTGGYTGELFF
TRBV3-1	TRBJ2-7	CASSQSGAAYEQYF
TRBV5-1	TRBJ2-5	CASSLYRPQETQYF
TRBV29-1	TRBJ2-3	CSVEPGLAGIDTQYF
TRBV4-3	TRBJ2-5	CASSQDRQVGQETQYF
TRBV6-5	TRBJ2-5	CASSYSAGGNQETQYF
TRBV24-1	TRBJ2-7	CATSDSRLGRSYEQYF
TRBV7-9	TRBJ1-5	CASSLGFNQPQHF
TRBV27	TRBJ2-7	CASSLAGTRYEQYF
TRBV4-3	TRBJ1-4	CASSHGTQHGEKLFF
TRBV27	TRBJ1-6	CASSYTGGNNSPLHF
TRBV2	TRBJ2-3	CASSEEDDTQYF
TRBV27	TRBJ2-7	CASSLTGGAYKQYF
TRBV28	TRBJ1-1	CASSLRDSSMNTEAFF
TRBV4-1	TRBJ2-7	CASSQDAGTGDYEQYF
TRBV29-1	TRBJ2-7	CSVKAGNYEQYF
TRBV28	TRBJ2-3	CASSFPGTSGTSDIDTQYF
TRBV27	TRBJ1-5	CASSLGMQGNQPQHF
TRBV7-2	TRBJ2-1	CASSLLAGGHNEQFF
TRBV5-4	TRBJ2-5	CASSFNTGGDGGTQYF
TRBV4-2	TRBJ2-7	CASSQDPSGGPSYEQYF
TRBV4-1	TRBJ2-5	CASSTTDLETQYF